This T cell receptor (beta chain) derives from a study of MAIT cells during Salmonella Paratyphi A infection (dated by TCRdb to the late 2010s). A note on the overall study: Adult volunteers aged 18 to 60 ingested a single dose of 1-5x10^3 CFU of S. Paratyphi A strain NVGH308. Starting at diagnosis, the diagnosed volunteers took ciprofloxacin 500 mg twice daily for 14 days.

Comment on this clonotype: No cognate antigen has been identified for it. No qualities accompany the bases; no much larger clone lies one base away.

Findings and caveats that apply to the study as a whole: MAIT TRBV usage was oligoclonal with a preference for TRBV20 and TRBV6, and infection appeared not to change this usage. From baseline to mid-infection, the space taken up by over-represented MAIT clonotypes dropped significantly (about 0.15 to 0.11), whereas no significant difference was seen post-infection. Compared with healthy controls, diagnosed volunteers had more expansion or contraction among the top five MAIT clonotypes (about 0.5 versus 0.13), suggesting that infection reshaped the repertoire. Although the availability of volunteer samples limited sample sizes, the sizes were judged adequate for detecting differences between groups.

The germline V gene (reference sequence) yields DFQATT for CDR1 and SNEGSKA for CDR2. CDR3 length: 20 amino acids, cysteine to phenylalanine. The read is trimmed to its CDR3 DNA, 60 bases read in frame from base 1. The trim is 0 bases for V and 8 bases for J, with a gap of 33 bases between the germline ends. Explained via the paper, the time point label denotes: before S. Paratyphi A challenge (baseline). Using flow cytometry, MAIT cells, defined as Valpha7.2+ CD161+ T cells, were identified and sorted. Circulating MAIT cell TCRbeta repertoires were profiled longitudinally in about six volunteers in whom enteric fever developed after controlled oral challenge with live Salmonella Paratyphi A. MAIT cell samples were contributed by each diagnosed volunteer at pre-infection, mid-infection and post-infection timepoints. A diagnosis of enteric fever was based on Paratyphi A bacteremia and/or a persistent fever above 38 degrees C that lasted longer than 12 hours. Challenged volunteers were diagnosed with infection sometime between day 4 and day 7 after challenge. Between roughly 4,500 and 11,000 MAIT cells per sample were sorted directly into RNAqueous-Micro lysis buffer for RNA extraction. Lymphoprep gradient centrifugation was used to isolate peripheral blood mononuclear cells from both the blood samples and the leukocyte cones. Cell sorting used a BD FACSAria Fusion or BD FACSAria III sorter.

Libraries came from 5' RACE. Two rounds of PCR with Phusion High-Fidelity polymerase amplified TCRbeta, with sample-specific barcodes added in the primers. TCRbeta libraries were generated by template-switch cDNA synthesis with SMARTScribe reverse transcriptase and a TRBC-specific primer. After barcoding, samples were pooled and then prepared using the NEBNext Ultra DNA Library Prep Kit for Illumina. Sequencing of the libraries took place on an Illumina MiSeq using the MiSeq reagent kit v2, 300 cycles. The authors' analysis ran thus. Reads were demultiplexed by barcode with Jemultiplexer and were aligned with MiTCR using default parameters. VDJtools removed non-functional sequences, and clonotypes were defined by amino acid sequence, with clonotype frequencies based on assigned sequence reads. In the clonal space homeostasis analysis, clonotypes were binned by frequency as over-represented (0.05-1), large, medium and small. The public reads were quality trimmed at Q25 with fastp and then assembled into clones with MiXCR by TCRdb, keeping productive beta chains. Entries that share a CDR3 protein sequence are merged under the most common genes and DNA. The V and J calls reflect TCRdb's pipeline rather than the authors' work. This sample is represented by about 1,400 distinct CDR3 sequences; 52% of them were singletons. The ten largest clones capture 30% to 45% of the sample.

The rearrangement joined TRBV20-1 to TRBJ2-3; the D region is possibly TRBD1 or TRBD2, each matching across 5 bases. This sequence was found in a person aged 18-69 years who was deliberately infected with Salmonella Paratyphi A in a paratyphoid fever challenge study. Sequencing used MAIT cells from blood, obtained at the first sampling point of the challenge study. The CDR3 reads CSARDHRSGDVARAEGTQYF. The sequence in DNA is TGCAGTGCTAGAGACCACCGATCCGGGGACGTTGCCCGGGCCGAGGGTACGCAGTATTTT.